This T cell receptor beta chain was sequenced for a study of response to subunit inactivated influenza vaccine. A single record per CDR3 protein comes from TCRdb applying MiXCR to the RT-PCR reads. The sample comprises about 700,000 distinct CDR3 sequences, over 11% of which are singletons, and 5.5% to 7% rests with the top ten. The germline V and J ends were trimmed by 0 bases and 3 bases, with 11 bases remaining between them. Germline CDR1 is MGHRA and CDR2 is YSYEKL. The CDR3 runs to 15 residues. Study-wide findings and caveats: That few new T cells are recruited by each seasonal influenza vaccination was the authors' suggestion.

This clonotype was counted a few times. Its antigen is unknown. The V call is TRBV4-1, the J call TRBJ1-1; D might be TRBD1 (5 bases). The input for sequencing was PBMCs from blood, taken 14 to 15 days before vaccination. The TCR was taken from a man aged 50 or older who received an inactivated influenza vaccine. CDR3 sequence: CASSQDRRGYTEAFF. CDR3 nucleotide sequence: TGCGCCAGCAGCCAAGACCGGAGGGGTTACACTGAAGCTTTCTTT.